These 8 T cell receptor beta chains came from one sample sequenced in a study of multiple sclerosis patients with progressive multifocal leukoencephalopathy. Using immunoSEQ multiplex PCR, the repertoire was profiled, and TCRdb retains in-frame clones only, with some absent. The sample contains 25,000 to 35,000 clones, around 90% of which appear only once. Time point given: before natalizumab initiation. Sequenced material: PBMCs. These receptors were obtained from a human donor with multiple sclerosis.

This chain connects TRBV7-9 to TRBJ1-5; possible D gene TRBD1, 6 bases. The V and J ends lost 4 bases and 9 bases respectively, with 16 bases between them. There are 14 residues in the CDR3. Germline values: CDR1 SEHNR, CDR2 FQNEAQ (reference sequence). The CDR3 DNA follows: TGTGCCAGCAGCTCAGGACAGCGCCAAGGGCCCCAGCATTTT. Encoded protein: CASSSGQRQGPQHF.

The genes are TRBV11-2 and TRBJ2-5; D is undetermined. Germline assignment: CDR1 SGHAT and CDR2 FQNNGV. CDR3 size: 13 residues. Trimming pared 5 bases from V and 2 bases from J, leaving 9 bases between. This CDR3 is CASSPGPQETQYF. The CDR3 DNA reads as TGTGCCAGCAGCCCCGGGCCTCAAGAGACCCAGTACTTC.

The chain joins TRBV5-8 to TRBJ2-1, with 10 positions matching TRBD2. Trimming removed 1 base from V and 2 bases from J; junction bases left unmatched: 0. The CDR3 totals 15 residues. Germline V gene lookup returns CDR1 SGHTS and CDR2 YDEGEE. In DNA, the CDR3 is TGTGCCAGCAGCTTGAGCGGGGGGGCCTACAATGAGCAGTTCTTC. This gives the protein CASSLSGGAYNEQFF. Combining the CDR3 with reference TRBV5-8 and TRBJ2-1 gives the whole variable domain EAGVTQSPTHLIKTRGQQATLRCSPISGHTSVYWYQQALGLGLQFLLWYDEGEERNRGNFPPRFSGRQFPNYSSELNVNALELEDSALYLCASSLSGGAYNEQFFGPGTRLTVL.

In this sample, this clone turned up once. V and J are TRBV10-2 and TRBJ1-5; possibly TRBD1 for D (5 bases). Germline loops: CDR1 WSHSY, CDR2 SAAADI. V was shortened by 3 bases and J by 4 bases, with 13 bases between the two germline ends. The CDR3 contains 15 residues. The CDR3 region has the DNA TGCGCCAGCAGTGATTGGGACGGAGGAAATCAGCCCCAGCATTTT. Protein: CASSDWDGGNQPQHF.

This clone was recorded only once. V gene TRBV11-2 combines with J gene TRBJ2-1; 10 bases match TRBD2. J was trimmed by 9 bases and V by 6 bases; bases with no gene match: 14. The CDR3 is made up of 16 amino acids. From germline, CDR1 is SGHAT and CDR2 FQNNGV. CDR3 in amino acids: CASSPQHRSGGPEQFF. The CDR3 coding sequence is TGTGCCAGCAGTCCTCAACATCGTAGCGGGGGGCCTGAGCAGTTCTTC. Full variable domain (rest looked up from reference TRBV11-2 and TRBJ2-1): EAGVAQSPRYKIIEKRQSVAFWCNPISGHATLYWYQQILGQGPKLLIQFQNNGVVDDSQLPKDRFSAERLKGVDSTLKIQPAKLEDSAVYLCASSPQHRSGGPEQFFGPGTRLTVL.

The chain is built from TRBV11-2 and TRBJ2-3; no clear D. Germline lookup yields CDR1 SGHAT and CDR2 FQNNGV. The CDR3 is made up of 14 amino acids. Trimming cost V 0 bases and J 11 bases, with 15 bases left between them. The CDR3 region is CASSLDGGSSVQYF. For the CDR3, the DNA is TGTGCCAGCAGCTTAGATGGCGGCTCCTCAGTGCAGTATTTT.

This clone was counted a single time. The chain has TRBV27 and TRBJ1-3, with TRBD1 as a possible D gene (5 bases). V was clipped by 6 bases and J by 7 bases, with 13 bases between them. CDR1 is MNHEY and CDR2 is SMNVEV in the germline V gene (reference sequence). This CDR3 has 13 amino acids. The CDR3 loop is CASSVTWGNTIYF. The CDR3 nucleotides read TGTGCCAGCAGCGTTACTTGGGGGAACACCATATATTTT.

The chain is built from TRBV2 and TRBJ1-5; 7 bases line up with TRBD1. The trim removed 6 bases at V and 1 base at J, leaving 9 bases unmatched. Germline V lookup: CDR1 SNHLY, CDR2 FYNNEI. CDR3 size: 16 residues. The CDR3 loop is CASRAGTVRSNQPQHF. For the CDR3, the DNA is TGTGCCAGCAGGGCCGGGACAGTAAGAAGCAATCAGCCCCAGCATTTT.